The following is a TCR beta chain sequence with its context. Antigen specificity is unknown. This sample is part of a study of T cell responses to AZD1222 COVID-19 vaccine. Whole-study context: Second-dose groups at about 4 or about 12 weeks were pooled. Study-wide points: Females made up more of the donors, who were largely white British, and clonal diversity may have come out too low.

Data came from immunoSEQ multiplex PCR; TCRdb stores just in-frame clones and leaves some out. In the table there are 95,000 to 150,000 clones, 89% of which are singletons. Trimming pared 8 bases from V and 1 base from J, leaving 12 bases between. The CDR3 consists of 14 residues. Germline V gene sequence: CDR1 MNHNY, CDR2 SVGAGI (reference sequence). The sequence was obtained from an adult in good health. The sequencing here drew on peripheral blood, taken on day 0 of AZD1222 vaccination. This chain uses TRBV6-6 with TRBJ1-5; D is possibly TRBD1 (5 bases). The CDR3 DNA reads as TGTGCCAGCTCCCAGGGTAGAAGCAATCAGCCCCAGCATTTT. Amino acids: CASSQGRSNQPQHF.